The rows below give T cell receptor beta chains drawn from one sample of a study of T cell responses to AZD1222 COVID-19 vaccine. TCRdb's table, derived via immunoSEQ multiplex PCR, lists solely in-frame clones and lacks some. The sample carries 100,000 to 140,000 clones, approximately 90% recorded once. This specimen was peripheral blood, taken 28 days after the second AZD1222 dose. All receptors derive from an adult who received the AZD1222 COVID-19 vaccine. Each CDR3 is given with its conserved first and last residue. The order of the fields is D gene, clone size, J gene, V gene, CDR3 protein, CDR3 DNA. The D gene is left open where the match is weak. A clone size is listed for some rows: how often the clone was seen (once, few, many), or a class if it is expanded.

d_call: NA; clone_size: NA; j_call: TRBJ1-5; v_call: TRBV12-3/TRBV12-4; cdr3_aa: CASSLGVGQPQHF; cdr3_nt: TGTGCCAGCAGTTTAGGGGTAGGTCAGCCCCAGCATTTT
d_call: TRBD1; clone_size: NA; j_call: TRBJ1-2; v_call: TRBV29-1; cdr3_aa: CSVEDGTGGRGYTF; cdr3_nt: TGCAGCGTTGAAGACGGGACAGGGGGCCGTGGCTACACCTTC
d_call: NA; clone_size: once; j_call: TRBJ2-7; v_call: TRBV5-5; cdr3_aa: CASSLEGTLYEQYF; cdr3_nt: TGTGCCAGCAGCTTGGAAGGGACACTCTACGAGCAGTACTTC
d_call: TRBD2; clone_size: NA; j_call: TRBJ2-7; v_call: TRBV4-3; cdr3_aa: CASSQAASGSYEQYF; cdr3_nt: TGCGCCAGCAGCCAAGCAGCTAGCGGATCCTACGAGCAGTACTTC
d_call: NA; clone_size: NA; j_call: TRBJ1-5; v_call: TRBV19; cdr3_aa: CASSTNRRGWGNQPQHF; cdr3_nt: TGTGCCAGTTCAACTAACCGGCGGGGATGGGGCAATCAGCCCCAGCATTTT
d_call: NA; clone_size: NA; j_call: TRBJ2-1; v_call: TRBV10-1; cdr3_aa: CASSRGFSYNEQFF; cdr3_nt: TGCGCCAGCAGTCGGGGGTTCTCCTACAATGAGCAGTTCTTC
d_call: TRBD2; clone_size: once; j_call: TRBJ2-3; v_call: TRBV5-1; cdr3_aa: CASSLTTSGGIDTQYF; cdr3_nt: TGCGCCAGCAGCCTGACGACTAGCGGGGGGATAGATACGCAGTATTTT
d_call: NA; clone_size: few; j_call: TRBJ1-2; v_call: TRBV12-3/TRBV12-4; cdr3_aa: CASSLGGNYGYTF; cdr3_nt: TGTGCCAGCAGTTTGGGGGGGAACTATGGCTACACCTTC
d_call: NA; clone_size: NA; j_call: TRBJ1-5; v_call: TRBV2; cdr3_aa: CASQQGTNQPQHF; cdr3_nt: TGTGCCAGCCAGCAGGGGACGAATCAGCCCCAGCATTTT
d_call: NA; clone_size: NA; j_call: TRBJ1-1; v_call: TRBV5-1; cdr3_aa: CASSWEQGTNTEAFF; cdr3_nt: TGCGCCAGCAGCTGGGAACAGGGTACGAACACTGAAGCTTTCTTT
d_call: NA; clone_size: NA; j_call: TRBJ2-7; v_call: TRBV19; cdr3_aa: CASSTAGFPYEQYF; cdr3_nt: TGTGCCAGTAGTACGGCAGGGTTTCCCTACGAGCAGTACTTC
d_call: NA; clone_size: NA; j_call: TRBJ2-5; v_call: TRBV6-5; cdr3_aa: CASARRHETQYF; cdr3_nt: TGTGCCAGCGCCCGGCGACACGAGACCCAGTACTTC
d_call: TRBD2; clone_size: few; j_call: TRBJ2-7; v_call: TRBV10-3; cdr3_aa: CAISDGRELAVRYEQYF; cdr3_nt: TGTGCCATCAGTGATGGTAGGGAACTAGCGGTCCGCTACGAGCAGTACTTC
d_call: NA; clone_size: NA; j_call: TRBJ1-2; v_call: TRBV6-6; cdr3_aa: CASRLEPNYGYTF; cdr3_nt: TGTGCCAGCCGCCTAGAACCTAACTATGGCTACACCTTC
d_call: NA; clone_size: NA; j_call: TRBJ2-1; v_call: TRBV7-2; cdr3_aa: CASSLRVANEQFF; cdr3_nt: TGTGCCAGCAGCCTCAGGGTGGCCAATGAGCAGTTCTTC
d_call: TRBD2; clone_size: NA; j_call: TRBJ2-7; v_call: TRBV29-1; cdr3_aa: CSVVSLAGSSYEQYF; cdr3_nt: TGCAGCGTTGTGAGTCTAGCGGGGAGCTCCTACGAGCAGTACTTC